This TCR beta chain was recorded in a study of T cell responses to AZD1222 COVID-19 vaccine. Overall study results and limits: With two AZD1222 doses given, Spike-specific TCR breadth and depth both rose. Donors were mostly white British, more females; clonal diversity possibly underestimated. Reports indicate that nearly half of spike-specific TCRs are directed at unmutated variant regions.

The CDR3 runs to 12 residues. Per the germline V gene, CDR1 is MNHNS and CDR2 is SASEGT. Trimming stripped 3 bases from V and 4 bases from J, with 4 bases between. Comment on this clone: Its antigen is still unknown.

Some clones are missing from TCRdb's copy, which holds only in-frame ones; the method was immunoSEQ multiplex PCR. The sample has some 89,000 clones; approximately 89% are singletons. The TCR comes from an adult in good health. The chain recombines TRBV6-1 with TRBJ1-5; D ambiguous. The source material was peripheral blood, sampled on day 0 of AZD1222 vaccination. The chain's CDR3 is CASSDTNQPQHF. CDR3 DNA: TGTGCCAGCAGTGACACGAATCAGCCCCAGCATTTT.